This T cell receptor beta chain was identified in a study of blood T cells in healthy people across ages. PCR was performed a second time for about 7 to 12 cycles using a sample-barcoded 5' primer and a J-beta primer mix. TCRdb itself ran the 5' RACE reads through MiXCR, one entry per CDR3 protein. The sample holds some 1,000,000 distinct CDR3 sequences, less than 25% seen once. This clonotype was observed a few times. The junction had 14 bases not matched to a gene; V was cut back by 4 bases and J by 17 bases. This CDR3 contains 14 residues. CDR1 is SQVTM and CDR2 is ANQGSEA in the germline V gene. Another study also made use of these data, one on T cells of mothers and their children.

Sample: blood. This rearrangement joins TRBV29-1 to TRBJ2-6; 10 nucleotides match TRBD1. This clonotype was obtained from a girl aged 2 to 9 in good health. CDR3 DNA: TGCAGCGTTGCCCGACAGGGGGCGGCGAAGGAATTGACTTTC. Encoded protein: CSVARQGAAKELTF.